The clone carrying this TCR beta chain showed up just a few times. Antigen unknown. MiXCR, applied by TCRdb to the RT-PCR reads, yields one record per CDR3 protein. The repertoire holds around 760,000 distinct CDR3 sequences, with 11% to 15% as singletons. This entry is derived from a study of response to subunit inactivated influenza vaccine. The CDR3 contains 15 residues. V was pared by 6 bases and J by 6 bases, with 17 bases between. Germline-derived CDR1 and CDR2 are WNHNN and SYGVQD (reference sequence). Study-level results: Each seasonal flu vaccination may recruit only limited new T cells, authors suggested.

The sample in question was PBMCs from blood, obtained 14 to 15 days before vaccination. This sequence was found in a man between 50 and 59 years old who received an inactivated influenza vaccine. The chain joins TRBV10-1 to TRBJ2-2; tentative D call: TRBD2 (5 bases). Written as DNA, the CDR3 is TGCGCCAGCAGCCCAGCGGTACCCGGGGCCGGGGAGCTGTTTTTT. Its translation is CASSPAVPGAGELFF.